The clone carrying this T cell receptor (beta chain) appeared a single time. This sample was taken from a study of blood T cell repertoires in COVID-19. Germline CDR1 and CDR2: SGHRS and YFSETQ. The CDR3 has 16 residues. V gave up 4 bases and J gave up 3 bases; unmatched junction bases: 9. Original analysis: Estimates of nucleated cell counts were drawn from the amplification of reference gene primers. Only in-frame clones appear in the TCRdb table, and some are missing; sequencing was by immunoSEQ multiplex PCR. Clone size and V and J calls were adopted from that table, with D and trimming inferred from the DNA. In the table there are about 250,000 clones, 70% to 90% of which are singletons.

The rearrangement uses TRBV5-1 and TRBJ1-1, with 10 bases identical to TRBD1. Sequencing was done on a sample of peripheral blood. The clonotype originates from a man at least 80 years old with acute or convalescent COVID-19. The CDR3 loop is CASSGDRGLVDTEAFF. CDR3 in DNA: TGCGCCAGCAGCGGGGACAGGGGCTTAGTGGACACTGAAGCTTTCTTT.